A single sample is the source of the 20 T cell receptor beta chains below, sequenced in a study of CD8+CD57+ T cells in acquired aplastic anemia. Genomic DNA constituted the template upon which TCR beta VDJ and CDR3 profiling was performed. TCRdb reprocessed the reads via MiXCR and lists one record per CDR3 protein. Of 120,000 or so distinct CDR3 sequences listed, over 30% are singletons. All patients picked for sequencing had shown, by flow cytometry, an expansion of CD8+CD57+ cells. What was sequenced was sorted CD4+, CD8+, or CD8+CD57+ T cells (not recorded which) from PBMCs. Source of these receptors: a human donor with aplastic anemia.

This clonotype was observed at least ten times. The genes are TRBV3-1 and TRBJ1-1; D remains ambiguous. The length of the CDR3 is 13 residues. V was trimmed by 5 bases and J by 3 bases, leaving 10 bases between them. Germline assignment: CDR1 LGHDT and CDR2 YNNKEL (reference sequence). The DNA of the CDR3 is TGTGCCAGCAGCTATGGAGGTGACACTGAAGCTTTCTTT. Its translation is CASSYGGDTEAFF.

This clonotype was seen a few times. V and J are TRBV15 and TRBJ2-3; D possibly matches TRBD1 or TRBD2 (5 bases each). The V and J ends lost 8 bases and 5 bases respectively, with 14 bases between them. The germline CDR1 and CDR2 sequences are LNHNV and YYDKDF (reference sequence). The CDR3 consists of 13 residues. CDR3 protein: CATGTGIIDTQYF. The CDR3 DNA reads TGTGCCACCGGGACGGGAATAATAGATACGCAGTATTTT.

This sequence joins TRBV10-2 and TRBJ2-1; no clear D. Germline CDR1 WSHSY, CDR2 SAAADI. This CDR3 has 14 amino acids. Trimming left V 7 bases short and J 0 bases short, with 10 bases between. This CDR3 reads CASTLLSSYNEQFF. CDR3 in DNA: TGCGCCAGCACCCTCCTTTCCTCCTACAATGAGCAGTTCTTC.

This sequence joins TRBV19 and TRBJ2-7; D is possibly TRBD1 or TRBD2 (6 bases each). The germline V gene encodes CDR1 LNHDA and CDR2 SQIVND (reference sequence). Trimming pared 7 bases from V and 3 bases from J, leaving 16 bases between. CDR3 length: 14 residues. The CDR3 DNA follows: TGTGCCAGTACCCCCAATGGAGGGGGCTACGAGCAGTACTTC. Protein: CASTPNGGGYEQYF.

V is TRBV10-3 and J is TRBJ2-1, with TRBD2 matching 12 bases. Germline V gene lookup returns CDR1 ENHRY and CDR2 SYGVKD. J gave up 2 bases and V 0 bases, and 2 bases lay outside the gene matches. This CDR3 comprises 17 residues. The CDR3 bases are TGTGCCATCAGTGAGTCCCCTAGCGGGGGGGCCTACAATGAGCAGTTCTTC. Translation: CAISESPSGGAYNEQFF.

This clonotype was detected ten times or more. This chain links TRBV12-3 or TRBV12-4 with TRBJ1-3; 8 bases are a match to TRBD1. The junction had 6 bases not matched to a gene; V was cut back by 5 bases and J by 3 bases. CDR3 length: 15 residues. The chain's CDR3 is CASSVTTGVGNTIYF. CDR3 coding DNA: TGTGCCAGCAGTGTAACGACAGGGGTTGGAAACACCATATATTTT.

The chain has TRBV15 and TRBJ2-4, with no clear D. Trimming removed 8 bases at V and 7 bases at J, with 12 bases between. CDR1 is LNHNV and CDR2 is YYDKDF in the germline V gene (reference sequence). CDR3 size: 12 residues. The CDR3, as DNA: TGTGCCACCCTGGGCAGTGGGAACATTCAGTACTTC. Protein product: CATLGSGNIQYF.

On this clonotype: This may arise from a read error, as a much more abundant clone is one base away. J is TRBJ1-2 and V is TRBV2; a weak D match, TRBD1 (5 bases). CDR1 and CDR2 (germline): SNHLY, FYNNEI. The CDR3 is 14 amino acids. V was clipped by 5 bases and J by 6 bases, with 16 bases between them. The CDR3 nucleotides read TGTGCCAGCAGTACCCGGGGGGGGGGGGATGGCTACACCTTC. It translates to CASSTRGGGDGYTF.

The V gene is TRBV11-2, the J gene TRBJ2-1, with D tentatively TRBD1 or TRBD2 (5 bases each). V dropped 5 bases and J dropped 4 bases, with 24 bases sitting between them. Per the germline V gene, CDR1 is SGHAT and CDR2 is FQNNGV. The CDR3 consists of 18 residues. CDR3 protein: CASSPHWGWGKDYNEQFF. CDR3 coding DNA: TGTGCCAGCAGCCCTCACTGGGGGTGGGGAAAGGATTACAATGAGCAGTTCTTC. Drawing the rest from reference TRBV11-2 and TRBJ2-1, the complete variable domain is EAGVAQSPRYKIIEKRQSVAFWCNPISGHATLYWYQQILGQGPKLLIQFQNNGVVDDSQLPKDRFSAERLKGVDSTLKIQPAKLEDSAVYLCASSPHWGWGKDYNEQFFGPGTRLTVL.

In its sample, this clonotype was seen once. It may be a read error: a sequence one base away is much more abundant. The CDR3 nucleotides are TGTGTCAGCAGTGAAGCCTTGGGATCAGGTCAGCCCCAGCATTTT. Translating gives CVSSEALGSGQPQHF. V is TRBV6-1 and J is TRBJ1-5; no clear D gene. The CDR3 loop spans 15 amino acids. Germline CDR1 and CDR2: MNHNS and SASEGT.

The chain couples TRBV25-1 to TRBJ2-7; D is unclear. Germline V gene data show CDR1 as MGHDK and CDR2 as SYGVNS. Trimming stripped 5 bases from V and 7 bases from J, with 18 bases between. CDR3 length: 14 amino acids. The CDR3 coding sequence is TGTGCCAGCAGTACGATGGCCGTGGTGCGTGAGCAGTACTTC. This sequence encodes CASSTMAVVREQYF.

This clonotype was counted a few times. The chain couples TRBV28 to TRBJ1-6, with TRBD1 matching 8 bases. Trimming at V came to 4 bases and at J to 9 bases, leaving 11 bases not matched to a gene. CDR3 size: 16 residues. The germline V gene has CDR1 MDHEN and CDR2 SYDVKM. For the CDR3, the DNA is TGTGCCAGCAGTTCGCCAAGACAGGGGAAAACTTCACCCCTCCACTTT. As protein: CASSSPRQGKTSPLHF.

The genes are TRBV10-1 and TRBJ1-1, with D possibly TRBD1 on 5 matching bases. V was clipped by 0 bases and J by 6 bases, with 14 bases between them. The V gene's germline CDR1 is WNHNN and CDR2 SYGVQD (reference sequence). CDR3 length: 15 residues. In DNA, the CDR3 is TGCGCCAGCAGTGAGTCAAGAGGGGAGCGGGCTGAAGCTTTCTTT. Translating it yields CASSESRGERAEAFF.

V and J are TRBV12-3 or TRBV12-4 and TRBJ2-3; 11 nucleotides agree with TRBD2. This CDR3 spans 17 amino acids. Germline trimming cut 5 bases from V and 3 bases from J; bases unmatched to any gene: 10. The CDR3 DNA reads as TGTGCCAGCAGTCTCCAACTTAGCGGGGGGGAGACAGATACGCAGTATTTT. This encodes CASSLQLSGGETDTQYF.

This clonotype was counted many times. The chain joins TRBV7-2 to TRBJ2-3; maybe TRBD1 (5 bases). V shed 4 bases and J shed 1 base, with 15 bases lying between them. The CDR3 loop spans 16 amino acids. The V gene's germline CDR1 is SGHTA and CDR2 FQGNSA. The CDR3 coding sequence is TGTGCCAGCAGCTCCAGGACACTTAAGGGCACAGATACGCAGTATTTT. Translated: CASSSRTLKGTDTQYF. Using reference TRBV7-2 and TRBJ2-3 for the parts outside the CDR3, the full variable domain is GAGVSQSPSNKVTEKGKDVELRCDPISGHTALYWYRQSLGQGLEFLIYFQGNSAPDKSGLPSDRFSAERTGGSVSTLTIQRTQQEDSAVYLCASSSRTLKGTDTQYFGPGTRLTVL.

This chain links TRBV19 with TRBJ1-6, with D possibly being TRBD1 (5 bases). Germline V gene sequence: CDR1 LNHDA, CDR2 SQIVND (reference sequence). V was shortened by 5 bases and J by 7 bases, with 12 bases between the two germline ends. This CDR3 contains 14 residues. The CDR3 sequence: CASSPRQWNSPLHF. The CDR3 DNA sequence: TGTGCCAGTAGTCCGAGACAGTGGAATTCACCCCTCCACTTT.

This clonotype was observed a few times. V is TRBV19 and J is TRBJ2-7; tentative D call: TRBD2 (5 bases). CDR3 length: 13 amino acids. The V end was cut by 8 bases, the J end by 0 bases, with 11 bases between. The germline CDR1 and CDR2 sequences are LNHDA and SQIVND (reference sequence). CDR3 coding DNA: TGTGCCAGTCCGGACGGAGGCTCCTACGAGCAGTACTTC. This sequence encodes CASPDGGSYEQYF. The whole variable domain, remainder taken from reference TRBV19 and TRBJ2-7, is DGGITQSPKYLFRKEGQNVTLSCEQNLNHDAMYWYRQDPGQGLRLIYYSQIVNDFQKGDIAEGYSVSREKKESFPLTVTSAQKNPTAFYLCASPDGGSYEQYFGPGTRLTVT.

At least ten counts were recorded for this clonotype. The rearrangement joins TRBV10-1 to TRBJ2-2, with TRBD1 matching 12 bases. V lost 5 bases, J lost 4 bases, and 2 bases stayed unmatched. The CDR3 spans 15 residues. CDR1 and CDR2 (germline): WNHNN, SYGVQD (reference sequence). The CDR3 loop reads CASSPGQGATGELFF. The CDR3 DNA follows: TGCGCCAGCAGTCCGGGACAGGGGGCCACCGGGGAGCTGTTTTTT.

The CDR3 coding sequence is TGTGCCAGCAGTTTATCGTACCAATCGAACACCGGGGAGCTGTTTTTT. Translating gives CASSLSYQSNTGELFF. The V and J genes are TRBV27 and TRBJ2-2; D not resolved. Trimming stripped 0 bases from V and 0 bases from J, with 8 bases between. The CDR3 is made up of 16 amino acids. The germline V gene has CDR1 MNHEY and CDR2 SMNVEV (reference sequence).

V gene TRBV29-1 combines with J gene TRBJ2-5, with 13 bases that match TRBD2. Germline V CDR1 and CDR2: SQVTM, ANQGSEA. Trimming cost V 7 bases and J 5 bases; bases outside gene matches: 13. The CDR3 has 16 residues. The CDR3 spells CSARLTSGGAGETQYF. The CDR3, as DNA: TGCAGCGCCCGTCTAACTAGCGGGGGGGCCGGGGAGACCCAGTACTTC.